This T cell receptor (beta chain) was captured by sequencing in a study of early T cells in non-severe SARS-CoV-2 infection. The wider study: Chains from this unsorted whole-blood bulk RNA could not be paired.

Molecules of cDNA were individually given unique molecular identifiers that were attached to them. MiXCR, run by TCRdb on the 5' RACE reads, gives a single entry per CDR3 protein. The sample holds about 69,000 distinct CDR3 sequences; about 13% are singletons and the top ten take around 15%. Whole-study findings and limits: Database matching using VDJdb favored anti-spike CD8 responses, with private and CD4 specificities left missing.

This clonotype was seen at least ten times. Its target is not known. The V gene end was trimmed by 5 bases and the J gene end by 2 bases; junction bases not matched to a gene: 7. This CDR3 region has 15 residues. Germline assignment: CDR1 SGHNT and CDR2 YENEEA. Sequenced input: whole blood. This clonotype was sampled from an adult who was a healthcare worker with PCR-confirmed SARS-CoV-2 infection or an uninfected control (not recorded which). J is TRBJ2-7 and V is TRBV11-3, with 9 nucleotides matching TRBD1. CDR3 coding DNA: TGTGCCAGCAGCGTGGGACAGGGATCCCCCTACGAGCAGTACTTC. Translated, it gives CASSVGQGSPYEQYF.